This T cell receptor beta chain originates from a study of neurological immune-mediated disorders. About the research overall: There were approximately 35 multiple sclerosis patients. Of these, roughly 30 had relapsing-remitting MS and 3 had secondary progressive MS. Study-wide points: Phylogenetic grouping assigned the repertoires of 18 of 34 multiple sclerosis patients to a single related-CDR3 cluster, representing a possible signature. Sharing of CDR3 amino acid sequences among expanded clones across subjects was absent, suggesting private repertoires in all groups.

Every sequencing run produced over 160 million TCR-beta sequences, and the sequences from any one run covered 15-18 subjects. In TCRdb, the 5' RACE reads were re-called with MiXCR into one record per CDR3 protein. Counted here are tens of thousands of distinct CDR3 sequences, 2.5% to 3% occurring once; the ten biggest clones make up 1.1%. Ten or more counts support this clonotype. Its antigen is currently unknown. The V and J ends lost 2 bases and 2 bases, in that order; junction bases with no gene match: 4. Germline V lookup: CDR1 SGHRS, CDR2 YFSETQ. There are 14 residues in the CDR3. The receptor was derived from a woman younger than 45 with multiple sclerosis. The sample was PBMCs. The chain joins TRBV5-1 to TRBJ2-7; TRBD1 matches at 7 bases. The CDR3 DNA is TGCGCCAGCAGCTTCTGGGACAGTACCTACGAGCAGTACTTC. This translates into CASSFWDSTYEQYF.